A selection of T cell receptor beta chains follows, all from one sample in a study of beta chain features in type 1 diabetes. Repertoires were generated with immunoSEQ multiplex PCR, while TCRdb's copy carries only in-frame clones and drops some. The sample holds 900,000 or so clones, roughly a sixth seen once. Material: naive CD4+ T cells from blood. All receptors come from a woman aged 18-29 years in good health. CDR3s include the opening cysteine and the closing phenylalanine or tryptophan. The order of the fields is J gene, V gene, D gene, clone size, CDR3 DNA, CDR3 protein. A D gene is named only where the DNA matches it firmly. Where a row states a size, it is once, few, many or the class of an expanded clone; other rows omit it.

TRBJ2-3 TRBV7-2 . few TGTGCCAGCAGCTTAGTGGCAGCAACCACAGCAGATACGCAGTATTTT CASSLVAATTADTQYF
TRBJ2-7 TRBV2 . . TGTGCCAGCACCATCCCAAGGACCGAGCAGTACTTC CASTIPRTEQYF
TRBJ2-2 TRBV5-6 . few TGTGCCAGCAGCCCGGTACCAGGGGTCACCGGGGAGCTGTTTTTT CASSPVPGVTGELFF
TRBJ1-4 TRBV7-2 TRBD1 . TGTGCCAGCAGCTCCAACAGGGGTACTAATGAAAAACTGTTTTTT CASSSNRGTNEKLFF
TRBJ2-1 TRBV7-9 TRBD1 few TGTGCCAGCAGTCCTGCGAAGGACAGGGACTACAATGAGCAGTTCTTC CASSPAKDRDYNEQFF
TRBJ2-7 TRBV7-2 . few TGTGCCAGCAGCTTAGTTTCGACATACCTAACCTACGAGCAGTACTTC CASSLVSTYLTYEQYF
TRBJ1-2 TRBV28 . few TGTGCCAGCACCACCGGTGCGGGGAACTATGGCTACACCTTC CASTTGAGNYGYTF
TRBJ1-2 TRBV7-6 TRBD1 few TGTGCCAGCAGCTCGCTATCGGGGCCCGGACAGGGGGGCTTGGACTACACCTTC CASSSLSGPGQGGLDYTF
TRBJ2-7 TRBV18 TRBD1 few TGTGCCAGCCAGGACAGGGCATACTCCTACGAGCAGTACTTC CASQDRAYSYEQYF
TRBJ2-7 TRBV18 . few TGTGCCAGCTCACCACCGGTCGCTACCTACGAGCAGTACTTC CASSPPVATYEQYF
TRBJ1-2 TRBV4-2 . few TGTGCCAGCAGCCAAGATCCAGGACTTAACTATGGCTACACCTTC CASSQDPGLNYGYTF
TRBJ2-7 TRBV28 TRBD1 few TGTGCCAGCAGTTTTGACAGGGGCTTCTCCTACGAGCAGTACTTC CASSFDRGFSYEQYF
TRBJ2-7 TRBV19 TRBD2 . TGTGCCAGTAGTATTCTAGCGGGAGGACGCGAGCAGTACTTC CASSILAGGREQYF
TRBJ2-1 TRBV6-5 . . TGTGCCAGCCGACCTGAATACAATGAGCAGTTCTTC CASRPEYNEQFF
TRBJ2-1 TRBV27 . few TGTGCCAGCCCGTTGGACCGCCATGACAATGAGCAGTTCTTC CASPLDRHDNEQFF
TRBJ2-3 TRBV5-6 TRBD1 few TGTGCCAGCAGCTTAGGGGACAGTGACACAGATACGCAGTATTTT CASSLGDSDTDTQYF
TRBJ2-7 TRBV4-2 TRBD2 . TGTGCCAGCAGCCAGTCAGCGGGAAGGGAGCAGTACTTC CASSQSAGREQYF
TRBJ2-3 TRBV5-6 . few TGTGCCAGCAGCTTGGCGGGAGCCCCAGATACGCAGTATTTT CASSLAGAPDTQYF
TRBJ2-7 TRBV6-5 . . TGTGCCAGCAGGCGCGACAGCTCCTACGAGCAGTACTTC CASRRDSSYEQYF
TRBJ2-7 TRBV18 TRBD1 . TGTGCCAGCTCACCCGGGACAGGCGCCTACGAGCAGTACTTC CASSPGTGAYEQYF
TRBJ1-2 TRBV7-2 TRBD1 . TGTGCCAGCAGCTCGGGACAGAACTATGGCTACACCTTC CASSSGQNYGYTF
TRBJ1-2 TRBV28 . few TGTGCCAGCAGCTCCGTGGTGACAGGCTACACCTTC CASSSVVTGYTF
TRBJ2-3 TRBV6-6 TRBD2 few TGTGCCAGCAGTTATTACCTTGAGCGGGAGAGTGCGCAGTATTTT CASSYYLERESAQYF
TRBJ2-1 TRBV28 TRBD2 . TGTGCCAGCAGTTTATGGGCTAGCGGGAGTCACAATGAGCAGTTCTTC CASSLWASGSHNEQFF
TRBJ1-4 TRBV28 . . TGTGCCAGCAGCCCATGGGCCAGAGAGGAAAAACTGTTTTTT CASSPWAREEKLFF
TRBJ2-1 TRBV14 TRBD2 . TGTGCCAGCAGCCAAGATAGGATCTGGTGGGGACTAGCGGGAGAAAATGAGCAGTTCTTC CASSQDRIWWGLAGENEQFF
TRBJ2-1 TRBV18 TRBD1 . TGTGCCAGCTCACCCGGGACAGGGGGCACAAATGAGCAGTTCTTC CASSPGTGGTNEQFF
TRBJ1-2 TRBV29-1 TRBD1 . TGCAGCGCTCGAGGACAGGGAGATAATGGGTACTATGGCTACACCTTC CSARGQGDNGYYGYTF
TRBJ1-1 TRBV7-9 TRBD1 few TGTGCCAGCAGTACAGGGACAGGGAACACTGAAGCTTTCTTT CASSTGTGNTEAFF
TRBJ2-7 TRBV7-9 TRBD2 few TGTGCCAGCAGCGCGGGACTAGCGAGGTCGTACTTC CASSAGLARSYF
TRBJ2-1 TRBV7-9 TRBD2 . TGTGCCAGCATCTTAGCGGGGACCTACAATGAGCAGTTCTTC CASILAGTYNEQFF
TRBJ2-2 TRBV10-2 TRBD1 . TGCGCCAGCAGCGGGACAGGGGAGTTCGCCGGGGAGCTGTTTTTT CASSGTGEFAGELFF
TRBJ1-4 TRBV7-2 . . TGTGCCAGCAGCTACAGGGAGACTAATGAAAAACTGTTTTTT CASSYRETNEKLFF
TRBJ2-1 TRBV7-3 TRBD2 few TGTGCCAGCAGCTTAGGGACTAGCGGATACAATGAGCAGTTCTTC CASSLGTSGYNEQFF
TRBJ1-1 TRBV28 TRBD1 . TGTGCCAGCAGAACCTCGACAGGGGAGAACACTGAAGCTTTCTTT CASRTSTGENTEAFF
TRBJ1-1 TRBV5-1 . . TGCGCCAGCCTGGAGACGAGCTGGAACACTGAAGCTTTCTTT CASLETSWNTEAFF
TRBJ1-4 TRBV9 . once TGTGCCAGCAGCGTAGGAAGGGATAATGAAAAACTGTTTTTT CASSVGRDNEKLFF
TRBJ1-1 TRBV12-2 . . TGTGCAAGTCGCTTAGGGGACAGAAATTCCCCGAACACTGAAGCTTTCTTT CASRLGDRNSPNTEAFF
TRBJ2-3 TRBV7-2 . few TGTGCCAGCAGCTTAGCGTATTCTCCGGGACAAGATACGCAGTATTTT CASSLAYSPGQDTQYF
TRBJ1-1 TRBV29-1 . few TGCAGCGTTGAGAGGCCCTGGGGGAGGACTGAAGCTTTCTTT CSVERPWGRTEAFF
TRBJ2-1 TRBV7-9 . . TGTGCCAGCAGCTTGTCACTAGGTGACAATGAGCAGTTCTTC CASSLSLGDNEQFF
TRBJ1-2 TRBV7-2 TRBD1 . TGTGCCAGCAGCTCCGGGACAGTTAACTATGGCTACACCTTC CASSSGTVNYGYTF
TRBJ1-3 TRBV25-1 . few TGTGCCAGCAGTGGTACGGGACTTGGAAACACCATATATTTT CASSGTGLGNTIYF
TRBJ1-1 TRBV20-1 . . TGCAGTGCTAGGGCGCAGGAAGCTTTCTTT CSARAQEAFF
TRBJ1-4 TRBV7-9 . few TGTGCCAGCAGCTTAGATCTCCAGGGTAAACTGTTTTTT CASSLDLQGKLFF
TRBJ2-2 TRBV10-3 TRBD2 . TGTGCCATCAGTGGGACTAGCGACCACACCGGGGAGCTGTTTTTT CAISGTSDHTGELFF
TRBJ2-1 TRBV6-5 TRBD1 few TGTGCCAGCAAGTTAGGGGGCACTAGGGGCAATGAGCAGTTCTTC CASKLGGTRGNEQFF
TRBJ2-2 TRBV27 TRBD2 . TGTGCCAGCAGGCGACTAGCGGAGAACACCGGGGAGCTGTTTTTT CASRRLAENTGELFF
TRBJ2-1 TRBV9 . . TGTGCCAGCAGCGTTCAGGCTGGGGATGAGCAGTTCTTC CASSVQAGDEQFF
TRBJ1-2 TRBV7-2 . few TGTGCCAGCAGCTTGGCAGAGTACTATGGCTACACCTTC CASSLAEYYGYTF
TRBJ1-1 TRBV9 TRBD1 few TGTGCCAGCAGCCAGACAGGGATGGGGACTGAAGCTTTCTTT CASSQTGMGTEAFF